This TCR beta chain was identified in a study of T-cell memory formation after mild COVID-19 (dated by TCRdb to 2020 to 2023). With respect to the entire study: Most TCR sequence clusters were specific to one of the two donors. Longitudinal TCRalpha and TCRbeta repertoire sequencing tracked T-cell clones expanding and contracting after mild COVID-19 in a couple of donors. Two young, previously healthy adult volunteers, one female and one male, were included in the cohort.

PBMCs were isolated by Ficoll-Paque density gradient centrifugation. A remark on this clonotype: No cognate antigen has been identified for it. No qualities accompany the bases; no much larger clone lies one base away.

These reads were obtained on an Illumina NovaSeq 6000. TCRalpha and TCRbeta cDNA libraries were built by 5'RACE with constant-segment primers, adding sample barcodes and unique molecular identifiers. Trizol reagent was used to extract RNA from every sample. Amplification of the libraries took two PCR steps, and the second step added a second sample barcode plus Illumina TruSeq adapters. Sequencing of the libraries was done on an Illumina NovaSeq, producing 2 x 150 bp paired-end reads. The original pipeline was this. The reads were demultiplexed and collapsed into UMI-guided consensus sequences using migec v1.2.7. Using mixcr v2.1.11, UMI consensuses were aligned to TRA and TRB V and J templates and then assembled into clonotypes. A clonotype was counted as expanded or contracted only when both edgeR and NoisET called the clonotype significant, with the noise models trained on biological replicates. For edgeR calls, the cutoffs were a false discovery rate-adjusted p below 0.01 and a log2 fold-change threshold of 1. As an exploratory analysis of dynamics, max-normalized trajectories of the 1000 most abundant clonotypes were examined by PCA with hierarchical clustering. Separately sequenced CD4+ and CD8+ repertoires were used to assign a CD4 or CD8 phenotype to each responding clone. TCRdb reworked the public reads: Q25 trimming with fastp, MiXCR clone assembly, productive beta chains retained. Each record represents a unique CDR3 protein, reported with the most common genes and DNA among its rows. The V and J calls shown here were made by TCRdb, not taken from the authors' results. The sample contains 400,000 or so distinct CDR3 sequences, around 20% of them found a single time. 7.5% to 10% of the sample rests with the top ten.

The trim is 7 bases for V and 6 bases for J, with a gap of 13 bases between the germline ends. The CDR3 holds 12 amino acids from the cysteine to the phenylalanine. Of the read, only the CDR3 DNA is kept; its 36 bases are in frame from base 1. The full study reports these points: Balanced CD4/CD8 phenotypes were observed for clones contracting from day 15 to 85, whereas a bias towards CD4+ was observed for a second wave of clones expanding from day 15 to 37. SARS-CoV-2 specificity was not confirmed for the second-wave clones peaking on day 37. Contracting CD4+ clones turned up mainly in the CM and EM memory subsets, whereas EMRA was where CD8+ clones were enriched. The detection of some responding clones in pre-infection memory suggests that pre-existing cross-reactive memory T cells joined the SARS-CoV-2 response. Only two mild cases were covered by the study, and larger cohorts that include severe cases with pre-infection samples were considered necessary.

The receptor's source is an adult woman who had mild COVID-19 (a few samples of this study predate the infection). The sample titles of this study are shuffled in the database, so cell type and time point are left out; the donor was told from shared clones. Specimen: PBMCs or a T cell subset sorted from them (not recorded which). The sequence joins TRBV12-3 or TRBV12-4 to TRBJ2-7; the D gene cannot be named for sure. CDR3 loop: CASNTNGGEQYF. Read as DNA, the sequence is TGTGCCAGCAATACAAACGGTGGCGAGCAGTACTTC.